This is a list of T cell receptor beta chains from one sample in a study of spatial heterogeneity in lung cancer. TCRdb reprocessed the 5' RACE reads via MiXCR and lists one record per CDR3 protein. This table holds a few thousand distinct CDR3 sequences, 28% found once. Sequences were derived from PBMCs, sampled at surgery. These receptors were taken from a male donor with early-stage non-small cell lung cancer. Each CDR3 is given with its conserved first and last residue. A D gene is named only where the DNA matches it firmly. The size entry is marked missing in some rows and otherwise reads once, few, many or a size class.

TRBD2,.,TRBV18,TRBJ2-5,TGTGCCAGCTCACGGGCTAGCGGAGAGACCCAGTACTTC,CASSRASGETQYF
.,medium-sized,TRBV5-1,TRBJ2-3,TGCGCCAGCAGCTTGCCAGAGGGGACAGATACGCAGTATTTT,CASSLPEGTDTQYF
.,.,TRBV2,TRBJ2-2,TGTGCCAGCAGGGGGGACTCAAACACCGGGGAGCTGTTTTTT,CASRGDSNTGELFF
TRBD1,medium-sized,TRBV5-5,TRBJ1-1,TGTGCCAGCAGCTTGGGGCAGGGGGTAGTCGCTGAAGCTTTCTTT,CASSLGQGVVAEAFF
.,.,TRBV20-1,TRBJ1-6,TGCAGTGCTAGAGGGGGAACGGGTCCCCTCCACTTT,CSARGGTGPLHF
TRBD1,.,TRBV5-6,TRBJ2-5,TGTGCCAGCAGCCTATTGGGACAGCAAGAGACCCAGTACTTC,CASSLLGQQETQYF
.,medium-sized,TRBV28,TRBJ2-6,TGTGCCAGCAGGGGGCGTTCTGGGGCCAACGTCCTGACTTTC,CASRGRSGANVLTF
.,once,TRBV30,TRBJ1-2,TGTGCCTGGAGTGTACGGATTTGGGAACTCTACTATGGCTACACCTTC,CAWSVRIWELYYGYTF
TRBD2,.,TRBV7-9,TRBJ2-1,TGTGCCAGCAGCTCGGGACTAGCGGCCAGCTCCTACAATGAGCAGTTCTTC,CASSSGLAASSYNEQFF
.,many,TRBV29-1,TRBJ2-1,TGCAGCGTTGAGGGACACACCTACAATGAGCAGTTCTTC,CSVEGHTYNEQFF
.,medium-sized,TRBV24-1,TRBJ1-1,TGTGCCACCTCTCGAGGGGCGAGCACTGAAGCTTTCTTT,CATSRGASTEAFF